This TCR beta chain was identified in a study of CD8+ T cells in alopecia areata. General study findings and limits: Because one nonresponder was included, the link of baseline CD8+ expansion to response is considered uncertain. A great number of expanded lesional clones endured in scalp and blood during tofacitinib.

For this clone: Its specificity is unknown.

Extracted RNA was reverse transcribed into cDNA, the sequencing template. The data were produced by immunoSEQ multiplex PCR, yet TCRdb's version contains in-frame clones alone and is incomplete. Here the sample spans about 220,000 clones, about 50% being singletons. Noted treatment: oral pan-JAK inhibitor, 5-10 mg twice daily. The receptor was derived from a human donor with alopecia areata. Sequences were derived from CD4+ T cells sorted from blood, sampled at week 4, from a patient treated with tofacitinib.

The DNA for the CDR3 is TGTGCCAGTAGTATTATGTTAGGGTTCGATCAGCCCCAGCATTTT. Translation: CASSIMLGFDQPQHF. This chain uses TRBV19 with TRBJ1-5, with D uncertain. Per germline, CDR1 LNHDA and CDR2 SQIVND (reference sequence). V was trimmed by 3 bases and J by 5 bases, leaving 14 bases between them. The CDR3 is 15 amino acids.